This T cell receptor beta chain was sequenced in a study of OX40 agonist ivuxolimab in advanced cancers. The protocol was immunoSEQ multiplex PCR, while the TCRdb copy is restricted to in-frame clones and leaves out a portion. The sample comprises about 16,000 clones, 86% of which are singletons, and 0.65% to 0.8% rests with the top ten. CDR3 length: 17 amino acids. Germline V gene lookup returns CDR1 MGHRA and CDR2 YSYEKL. V was cut by 0 bases and J by 10 bases, with 21 bases left in between. The genes are TRBV4-1 and TRBJ1-4; D ambiguous. The specimen comprised CD4+ or CD8+ T cells sorted from blood, sampled in a trial of the OX40 agonist ivuxolimab. This clonotype was sampled from an adult with an advanced solid tumor such as melanoma, head and neck, liver or kidney cancer. CDR3 residues: CASSQEYPDPILGKLFF. DNA of the CDR3: TGCGCCAGCAGCCAAGAATATCCGGACCCCATTCTTGGAAAACTGTTTTTT.